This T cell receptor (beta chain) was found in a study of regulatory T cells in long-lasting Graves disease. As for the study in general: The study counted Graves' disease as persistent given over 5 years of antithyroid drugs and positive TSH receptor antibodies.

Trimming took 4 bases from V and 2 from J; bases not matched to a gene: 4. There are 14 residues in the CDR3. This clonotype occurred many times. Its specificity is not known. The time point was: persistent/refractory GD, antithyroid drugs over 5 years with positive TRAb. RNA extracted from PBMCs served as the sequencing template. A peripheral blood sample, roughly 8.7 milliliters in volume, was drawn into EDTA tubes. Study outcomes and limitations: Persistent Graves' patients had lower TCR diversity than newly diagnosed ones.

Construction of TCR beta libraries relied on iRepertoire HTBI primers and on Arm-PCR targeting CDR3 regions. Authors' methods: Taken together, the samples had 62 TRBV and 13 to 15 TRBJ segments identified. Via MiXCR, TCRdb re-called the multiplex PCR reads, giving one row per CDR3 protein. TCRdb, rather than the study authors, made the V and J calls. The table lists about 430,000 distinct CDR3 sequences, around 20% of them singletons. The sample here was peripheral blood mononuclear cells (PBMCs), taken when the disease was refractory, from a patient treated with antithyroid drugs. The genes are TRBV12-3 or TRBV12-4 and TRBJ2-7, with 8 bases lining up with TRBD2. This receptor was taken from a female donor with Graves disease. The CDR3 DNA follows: TGTGCCAGCAGTTATGAAGCGGGAGCCTACGAGCAGTACTTC. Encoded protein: CASSYEAGAYEQYF.